This entry lists 27 T cell receptor beta chains sequenced from one sample in a study of cytomegalovirus exposure and HLA in healthy donors. PCR involved 60 Vbeta and 13 Jbeta primers. Sequenced by immunoSEQ multiplex PCR; TCRdb stores in-frame clones only, minus some. The sample yields about 140,000 clones, around 57% seen once. The sequencing input was PBMCs. These receptors were obtained from a male donor in good health and CMV-seronegative.

The rearrangement uses TRBV29-1 and TRBJ1-5; weak D call: TRBD1 (5 bases). The germline V and J ends were trimmed by 7 bases and 3 bases, with 16 bases remaining between them. The germline V gene encodes CDR1 SQVTM and CDR2 ANQGSEA. The CDR3 extends over 14 amino acids. Written as DNA, the CDR3 is TGCAGCGCAAGATGGGGGGGAAACAATCAGCCCCAGCATTTT. It codes for CSARWGGNNQPQHF. Together with reference TRBV29-1 and TRBJ1-5, the CDR3 gives the full variable domain: SAVISQKPSRDICQRGTSLTIQCQVDSQVTMMFWYRQQPGQSLTLIATANQGSEATYESGFVIDKFPISRPNLTFSTLTVSNMSPEDSSIYLCSARWGGNNQPQHFGDGTRLSIL.

This clone showed up just a few times. The chain recombines TRBV18 with TRBJ1-1; D ambiguous. CDR1 and CDR2 from the germline V gene are KGHSH and LQKENI. The ends were cut back, 1 base at V and 3 bases at J, with 6 bases in the middle. The CDR3 extends over 13 amino acids. CDR3 DNA: TGTGCCAGCTCACCACTACGGGACACTGAAGCTTTCTTT. Protein product: CASSPLRDTEAFF.

There are a few counts of this clone. The genes are TRBV6-5 and TRBJ1-6; D ambiguous. Trimming cost V 2 bases and J 8 bases, with 4 bases left between them. This CDR3 is built from 12 residues. CDR1 is MNHEY, CDR2 SVGAGI, per germline. The CDR3 bases are TGTGCCAGCAGTTACGGAGATTCACCCCTCCACTTT. Its protein is CASSYGDSPLHF.

The rearrangement uses TRBV7-2 and TRBJ2-5, with TRBD1 identical over 8 bases. This CDR3 spans 14 amino acids. Germline assignment: CDR1 SGHTA and CDR2 FQGNSA. V lost 2 bases, J lost 5 bases, and 4 bases stayed unmatched. As DNA, the CDR3 is TGTGCCAGCAGCTTAAACAGGGGGAGGGAGACCCAGTACTTC. It is translated as CASSLNRGRETQYF.

The V call is TRBV19, the J call TRBJ1-5, with TRBD1 as a possible D gene (5 bases). CDR3 length equals 14 residues. Trimming left V 5 bases short and J 2 bases short, with 10 bases between. Looked up from germline, CDR1 is LNHDA and CDR2 is SQIVND (reference sequence). Written as DNA, the CDR3 is TGTGCCAGTAGTCTCACAGGCCGCAATCAGCCCCAGCATTTT. This translates into CASSLTGRNQPQHF.

This clone was seen only a few times. The V gene is TRBV6-5, the J gene TRBJ1-4, with D possibly being TRBD1 (6 bases). CDR3 size: 15 residues. Deletions cut 6 bases from V and 7 bases from J, with 18 bases between. Germline assignment: CDR1 MNHEY and CDR2 SVGAGI. CDR3 coding DNA: TGTGCCAGCAGCAAACGGGGGGGCGCGGGTGAAAAACTGTTTTTT. It translates to CASSKRGGAGEKLFF.

This chain links TRBV18 with TRBJ1-5, with D uncertain. Deletions cut 2 bases from V and 2 bases from J, with 10 bases between. Germline assignment: CDR1 KGHSH and CDR2 LQKENI. This CDR3 contains 15 residues. The DNA for the CDR3 is TGTGCCAGCTCACCAGCCGCCGTAGGCAATCAGCCCCAGCATTTT. Its translation: CASSPAAVGNQPQHF.

This clone was found once. Here the CDR3 DNA reads TGTGCCAGCAGTCGGGTGGGACTAGCGGGGGGACCCGCTATGGACGAGCAGTACTTC. It codes for CASSRVGLAGGPAMDEQYF. The rearrangement uses TRBV5-4 and TRBJ2-7, with 15 bases identical to TRBD2. This CDR3 is built from 19 residues. V was pared by 5 bases and J by 5 bases, with 17 bases of the junction left unmatched. In germline, CDR1 is SGHNT, CDR2 YYREEE (reference sequence).

The chain couples TRBV19 to TRBJ2-3, with 8 bases lining up with TRBD2. The CDR3 has 15 residues. CDR1 is LNHDA and CDR2 is SQIVND in the germline V gene (reference sequence). Trimming took 5 bases from V and 6 from J; bases not matched to a gene: 10. DNA for the CDR3: TGTGCCAGTAGTTCCTACGGGGGGGCCTTGGATACGCAGTATTTT. Amino acids: CASSSYGGALDTQYF.

This clone was detected a few times. V is TRBV6-5 and J is TRBJ1-1, with a weak D call TRBD1 (5 bases). The length of the CDR3 is 16 residues. The V gene lost 2 bases and the J gene lost 1 base, with 14 bases spanning the gap. Germline loops: CDR1 MNHEY, CDR2 SVGAGI. The DNA for the CDR3 is TGTGCCAGCAGTTACGGGGCGGGAGGAGCGAACACTGAAGCTTTCTTT. Its translation: CASSYGAGGANTEAFF.

The rearrangement links TRBV5-1 to TRBJ1-6, with D possibly TRBD1 on 5 matching bases. From germline, CDR1 is SGHRS and CDR2 YFSETQ. The CDR3 extends over 16 amino acids. V was trimmed by 0 bases and J by 4 bases, leaving 11 bases between them. CDR3 bases: TGCGCCAGCAGCTTGGCCGGGGGACGGTATAATTCACCCCTCCACTTT. Protein product: CASSLAGGRYNSPLHF.

The gene calls are TRBV6-5 and TRBJ2-7; D may be TRBD2 (7 bases). The CDR3 extends over 15 amino acids. Germline V gene data show CDR1 as MNHEY and CDR2 as SVGAGI. Between the trimmed V and J ends, which lost 1 base and 4 bases, there was a span of 14 bases. The CDR3 here is CASSYLGGPTYEQYF. The CDR3 region has the DNA TGTGCCAGCAGTTACTTGGGGGGGCCCACGTACGAGCAGTACTTC.

The chain employs TRBV7-9 and TRBJ1-2; TRBD1 might be the D (5 bases). This CDR3 region has 13 residues. The V end was cut by 5 bases, the J end by 7 bases, with 14 bases between. The germline gives CDR1 SEHNR, CDR2 FQNEAQ (reference sequence). CDR3 nucleotides: TGTGCCAGCAGCCCGGATTTGGGGGGTGGCTACACCTTC. Translating it yields CASSPDLGGGYTF. Based on the CDR3 plus reference TRBV7-9 and TRBJ1-2, the full variable domain is DTGVSQNPRHKITKRGQNVTFRCDPISEHNRLYWYRQTLGQGPEFLTYFQNEAQLEKSRLLSDRFSAERPKGSFSTLEIQRTEQGDSAMYLCASSPDLGGGYTFGSGTRLTVV.

V and J are TRBV6-1 and TRBJ2-6; 11 bases fit TRBD1. The CDR3 is 18 residues long. Trimming removed 4 bases from V and 1 base from J; junction bases left unmatched: 6. Per germline, CDR1 MNHNS and CDR2 SASEGT. The CDR3 is CASSVDRGQSSGANVLTF. DNA of the CDR3: TGTGCCAGCAGTGTGGACAGGGGGCAATCTTCTGGGGCCAACGTCCTGACTTTC.

The chain combines TRBV12-1 with TRBJ1-3. TRBV12-1 is deemed a pseudogene. The CDR3 sequence is 15 residues long. The CDR3 DNA sequence: TGTGCCAGCAGCCCGCCGGTCTTGGTGGGAAACACCATATATTTT. Amino acids: CASSPPVLVGNTIYF.

The chain has TRBV13 and TRBJ2-7; no clear D. V lost 5 bases to trimming and J lost 0 bases, with 8 bases between them. The CDR3 length is 13 residues. The germline V gene encodes CDR1 PRHDT and CDR2 FYEKMQ (reference sequence). CDR3 region: CASSRRYSYEQYF. DNA for the CDR3: TGTGCCAGCAGCCGCCGGTACTCCTACGAGCAGTACTTC.

The chain combines TRBV30 with TRBJ1-6; D not certain. The germline V gene has CDR1 GTSNPN and CDR2 SVGIG (reference sequence). Trimming pared 0 bases from V and 8 bases from J, leaving 8 bases between. CDR3 size: 13 residues. In DNA form, the CDR3 reads TGTGCCTGGAGTGTAAGCCGGGATTCACCCCTCCACTTT. It translates to CAWSVSRDSPLHF.

This sequence joins TRBV6-4 and TRBJ2-7; possible D gene TRBD2, 5 bases. CDR1 and CDR2 (germline): MRHNA, SNTAGT. The V gene lost 0 bases and the J gene lost 5 bases, with 14 bases spanning the gap. The CDR3 sequence is 15 residues long. The CDR3 nucleotides read TGTGCCAGCAGTGACTCGACCCGCGGGCGGGACGAGCAGTACTTC. This encodes CASSDSTRGRDEQYF.

The V call is TRBV7-3, the J call TRBJ2-2; 10 bases map to TRBD2. The CDR3 loop spans 17 amino acids. V shed 4 bases and J 5 bases; nucleotides not matched to a gene: 10. Per the germline V gene, CDR1 is SGHTA and CDR2 is FQGTGA. DNA of the CDR3: TGTGCCAGCAGCTCCCAGCGGGGGGGCTTGTATACCGGGGAGCTGTTTTTT. Translating it yields CASSSQRGGLYTGELFF.

The V gene is TRBV9, the J gene TRBJ2-1; 15 bases fit TRBD2. Germline lookup yields CDR1 SGDLS and CDR2 YYNGEE. This CDR3 region has 21 residues. The junction had 11 bases not matched to a gene; V was cut back by 1 base and J by 0 bases. The CDR3 is CASSVLSGGLAGGSSYNEQFF. The CDR3 DNA reads TGTGCCAGCAGCGTACTCTCAGGGGGACTAGCGGGGGGCAGCTCCTACAATGAGCAGTTCTTC.

This clone showed up just once. This CDR3 is CASRPGHTWPAQQFF. CDR3 coding DNA: TGTGCCAGCAGACCGGGACACACCTGGCCTGCTCAGCAGTTCTTC. The chain recombines TRBV27 with TRBJ2-1; perhaps TRBD1 as D (6 bases). The CDR3 is 15 amino acids. V lost 6 bases and J 11 bases, leaving 23 bases between the germline ends. From germline, CDR1 is MNHEY and CDR2 SMNVEV (reference sequence).

Turning to this clone: Mismatch with germline at one junction end may stem from a read error. The chain recombines TRBV30 with TRBJ1-2; possible D gene TRBD1, 5 bases. The CDR3 is 14 amino acids. Germline-derived CDR1 and CDR2 are GTSNPN and SVGIG (reference sequence). The CDR3 DNA reads TGTGCCTGGAGTGTCTTCTCGGGGGTTTATGGCTACCCCTTC. Its translation is CAWSVFSGVYGYPF.

This chain joins TRBV9 and TRBJ1-6, with 8 nucleotides matching TRBD1. The CDR3 is 16 residues long. V shed 3 bases and J 4 bases; nucleotides not matched to a gene: 6. From germline, CDR1 is SGDLS and CDR2 YYNGEE. In nucleotides, the CDR3 is TGTGCCAGCAGCGCGCGGACAGGGTCGTATAATTCACCCCTCCACTTT. It yields the protein CASSARTGSYNSPLHF. The full variable domain, its missing parts supplied by reference TRBV9 and TRBJ1-6, is DSGVTQTPKHLITATGQRVTLRCSPRSGDLSVYWYQQSLDQGLQFLIQYYNGEERAKGNILERFSAQQFPDLHSELNLSSLELGDSALYFCASSARTGSYNSPLHFGNGTRLTVT.

The chain combines TRBV19 with TRBJ1-2, with 8 bases identical to TRBD1. The CDR3 runs to 15 residues. V shed 6 bases and J 5 bases; nucleotides not matched to a gene: 11. Germline CDR1 reads LNHDA; CDR2 reads SQIVND (reference sequence). CDR3 residues: CASSPGQGGFYGYTF. CDR3 coding DNA: TGTGCCAGTAGCCCAGGACAGGGCGGTTTTTATGGCTACACCTTC.

The V and J genes are TRBV11-2 and TRBJ2-3; TRBD2 matches at 13 bases. Germline CDR1 and CDR2: SGHAT and FQNNGV. The CDR3 sequence is 17 residues long. Trimming removed 4 bases from V and 6 bases from J; junction bases left unmatched: 10. For the CDR3, the DNA is TGTGCCAGCAGCTCCGGACTAGCGGGGGTTCTTATGGATACGCAGTATTTT. Translation gives CASSSGLAGVLMDTQYF. Variable domain in full (rest from reference TRBV11-2 and TRBJ2-3): EAGVAQSPRYKIIEKRQSVAFWCNPISGHATLYWYQQILGQGPKLLIQFQNNGVVDDSQLPKDRFSAERLKGVDSTLKIQPAKLEDSAVYLCASSSGLAGVLMDTQYFGPGTRLTVL.

The gene calls are TRBV6-1 and TRBJ1-1, with TRBD1 matching 7 bases. The germline V gene encodes CDR1 MNHNS and CDR2 SASEGT. The CDR3 runs to 14 residues. Trimming took 2 bases from V and 3 from J; bases not matched to a gene: 3. The CDR3 reads CASSETGADTEAFF. The CDR3 DNA sequence: TGTGCCAGCAGTGAAACAGGGGCAGACACTGAAGCTTTCTTT.

This clone has only a few counts. This chain joins TRBV9 and TRBJ2-3, with TRBD2 as a possible D gene (7 bases). The CDR3 contains 15 residues. V lost 0 bases and J lost 1, with 9 bases in between. Germline V CDR1 and CDR2: SGDLS, YYNGEE. The CDR3 DNA reads TGTGCCAGCAGCGTAGGGCGGGGGCGCACAGATACGCAGTATTTT. Protein sequence: CASSVGRGRTDTQYF.